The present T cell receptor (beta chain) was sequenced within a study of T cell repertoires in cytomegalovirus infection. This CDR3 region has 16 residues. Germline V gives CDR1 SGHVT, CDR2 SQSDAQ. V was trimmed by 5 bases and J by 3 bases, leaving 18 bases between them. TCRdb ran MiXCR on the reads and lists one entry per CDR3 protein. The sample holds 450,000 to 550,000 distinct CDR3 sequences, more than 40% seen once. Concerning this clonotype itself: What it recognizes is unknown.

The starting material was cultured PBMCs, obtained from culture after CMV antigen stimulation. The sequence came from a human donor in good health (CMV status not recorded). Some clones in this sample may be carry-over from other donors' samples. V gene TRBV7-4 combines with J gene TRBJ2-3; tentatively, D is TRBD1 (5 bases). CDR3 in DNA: TGTGCCAGCAGCCTCATCAGGGATCGTCGAACAGATACGCAGTATTTT. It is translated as CASSLIRDRRTDTQYF.